The 14 T cell receptor beta chains given below trace back to one sample, sequenced in a study of T cell clonality in common variable immunodeficiency. Study-level findings and limits: Reportedly, TCR beta sequences from common variable immunodeficiency showed fewer deletions and N-nucleotide insertions.

Antigens for these TCRs are unknown. Data came from immunoSEQ multiplex PCR; TCRdb stores just in-frame clones and leaves some out. Listed for the sample are roughly 34,000 clones, none seen a single time. The sample taken for sequencing was peripheral blood mononuclear cells. Every receptor here comes from a human donor with common variable immunodeficiency.

This clone was detected many times. The CDR3 goes on 3 residues after the read ends, and that part is filled in from the germline J gene. V usage is TRBV19 and J usage is TRBJ1-5; the match to TRBD1 covers 8 bases. CDR3 length: 15 residues. With V trimmed by 4 bases and J by 3 bases, 5 bases remained unmatched. Per the germline V gene, CDR1 is LNHDA and CDR2 is SQIVND (reference sequence). The CDR3 bases that were read are TGTGCCAGTAGTACCAGACAGGGGAACAATCAGCCC. It specifies CASSTRQGNNQP. The CDR3 in its entirety is CASSTRQGNNQPQHF.

At least ten counts were recorded for this clone. The missing CDR3 end, 3 residues past where the read stops, is filled in from the germline J gene. The chain uses TRBV19 and TRBJ1-5, with 9 bases fitting TRBD1. The CDR3 totals 16 residues. After removal of 0 bases from V and 2 bases from J, the junction contained 2 bases not matched to a gene. Germline assignment: CDR1 LNHDA and CDR2 SQIVND (reference sequence). The covered CDR3 bases are TGTGCCAGTAGTATAGACAGACAGGGGGGCAATCAGCCC. Translation gives CASSIDRQGGNQP. The entire CDR3 protein is CASSIDRQGGNQPQHF.

This clone occurred many times. The DNA ends 3 residues before the CDR3 does, and the rest of the CDR3 is filled in from the germline J gene. V is TRBV7-9 and J is TRBJ2-7, with 12 bases fitting TRBD2. Germline CDR1 and CDR2: SEHNR and FQNEAQ (reference sequence). Germline trimming cut 6 bases from V and 5 bases from J; bases unmatched to any gene: 8. This CDR3 has 15 amino acids. CDR3 DNA (partial): TGTGCCAGCAGACCTCCTAGCGGGAGGGACCACGAG. Its protein product is CASRPPSGRDHE. The full CDR3 sequence reads CASRPPSGRDHEQYF. The full variable domain, rest sourced from reference TRBV7-9 and TRBJ2-7, is DTGVSQNPRHKITKRGQNVTFRCDPISEHNRLYWYRQTLGQGPEFLTYFQNEAQLEKSRLLSDRFSAERPKGSFSTLEIQRTEQGDSAMYLCASRPPSGRDHEQYFGPGTRLTVT.

Only a few counts were recorded for this clone. The DNA ends 3 residues before the CDR3 does, and the rest of the CDR3 is filled in from the germline J gene. The rearrangement links TRBV11-3 to TRBJ1-1; D perhaps matches TRBD1 (5 bases). This CDR3 comprises 11 residues. Germline V gene sequence: CDR1 SGHNT, CDR2 YENEEA. Between the trimmed V and J ends, which lost 5 bases and 7 bases, there was a span of 8 bases. The CDR3 loop is CASSHRIEAFF. The CDR3 bases that were read are TGTGCCAGCAGCCACAGGATTGAA. The entire variable domain, with the rest obtained from reference TRBV11-3 and TRBJ1-1, is as follows: EAGVVQSPRYKIIEKKQPVAFWCNPISGHNTLYWYLQNLGQGPELLIRYENEEAVDDSQLPKDRFSAERLKGVDSTLKIQPAELGDSAVYLCASSHRIEAFFGQGTRLTVV.

About this clone itself: The read ends 3 residues before the CDR3 terminus; that terminus is restored from the germline J gene. The chain links TRBV5-4 to TRBJ2-5; 7 bases align to TRBD1. CDR1 is SGHNT and CDR2 is YYREEE in the germline V gene (reference sequence). This CDR3 is built from 15 residues. V was pared by 4 bases and J by 3 bases, with 9 bases of the junction left unmatched. CDR3 loop: CASSPNTGTEETQYF. The sequenced part of the CDR3 DNA is TGTGCCAGCAGCCCAAACACCGGGACAGAAGAGACC.

This clone was seen repeatedly, ten times or more. Read coverage stops 3 residues before the CDR3 terminus; the germline J gene supplies the remainder. The chain combines TRBV30 with TRBJ2-1, with 12 bases identical to TRBD2. This CDR3 comprises 16 residues. With V trimmed by 0 bases and J by 4 bases, 4 bases remained unmatched. Germline V gene sequence: CDR1 GTSNPN, CDR2 SVGIG (reference sequence). The part of the CDR3 DNA that was read is TGTGCCTGGAGTGTACTAGCGGGGGGTATATACAATGAG. It specifies CAWSVLAGGIYNE. The full CDR3 reads CAWSVLAGGIYNEQFF. The whole variable domain, remainder taken from reference TRBV30 and TRBJ2-1, is SQTIHQWPATLVQPVGSPLSLECTVEGTSNPNLYWYRQAAGRGLQLLFYSVGIGQISSEVPQNLSASRPQDRQFILSSKKLLLSDSGFYLCAWSVLAGGIYNEQFFGPGTRLTVL.

This clone showed up many times. The CDR3: CASSINRNNQPQHF. Partial CDR3 DNA: TGTGCCAGCTCAATAAACAGAAACAATCAGCCC. This sequence joins TRBV18 and TRBJ1-5; no clear D. The CDR3 extends 3 residues past the end of the read, so its final part is completed from the germline J gene. Trimming pared 5 bases from V and 3 bases from J, leaving 11 bases between. Germline assignment: CDR1 KGHSH and CDR2 LQKENI. CDR3 length equals 14 residues. Combining the CDR3 with reference TRBV18 and TRBJ1-5 gives the whole variable domain NAGVMQNPRHLVRRRGQEARLRCSPMKGHSHVYWYRQLPEEGLKFMVYLQKENIIDESGMPKERFSAEFPKEGPSILRIQQVVRGDSAAYFCASSINRNNQPQHFGDGTRLSIL.

Ten or more counts support this clone. With the read ending 3 residues before the CDR3 end, the germline J gene is used to fill in that end. V gene TRBV18 combines with J gene TRBJ1-2, with D perhaps TRBD1 (6 bases). The CDR3 extends over 18 amino acids. Germline V gene data show CDR1 as KGHSH and CDR2 as LQKENI. V was shortened by 2 bases and J by 2 bases, with 21 bases between the two germline ends. The sequenced CDR3 bases are TGTGCCAGCTCACCATTGGATGTCACCACAGGGTTGAACTATGGC. This codes for CASSPLDVTTGLNYG. In full, the CDR3 is CASSPLDVTTGLNYGYTF.

This clone showed up many times. The missing CDR3 end, 3 residues past where the read stops, is filled in from the germline J gene. This chain connects TRBV29-1 to TRBJ2-2; TRBD2 is a possible D gene (6 bases). Per germline, CDR1 SQVTM and CDR2 ANQGSEA. Trimming removed 3 bases from V and 0 bases from J, with 8 bases in between. The CDR3 runs 14 residues. CDR3 region: CSVERGSNTGELFF. The DNA read from the CDR3 is TGCAGCGTTGAGCGGGGTTCGAACACCGGGGAG.

This clone was counted at least ten times. The CDR3 extends 3 residues past the end of the read, so its final part is completed from the germline J gene. The chain uses TRBV27 and TRBJ2-3; weak D call: TRBD1 (6 bases). The ends were cut back, 3 bases at V and 4 bases at J, with 11 bases in the middle. Germline CDR1 and CDR2: MNHEY and SMNVEV (reference sequence). The CDR3 covers 14 residues. The chain's CDR3 is CASSFVQGSDTQYF. CDR3 DNA, as far as it was read: TGTGCCAGCAGTTTTGTCCAGGGGTCAGATACG.

A word on this clone: The CDR3 is cut off 3 residues early in the read; its end comes from the germline J gene. The chain links TRBV5-1 to TRBJ2-1; TRBD2 agrees at 9 bases. Germline CDR1 and CDR2: SGHRS and YFSETQ. The V gene end was trimmed by 0 bases and the J gene end by 4 bases; junction bases not matched to a gene: 11. The CDR3 runs to 18 residues. Partial CDR3 DNA: TGCGCCAGCAGCTTGGATTTCAGGGCTAGCGGGATATACAATGAG. Translating it yields CASSLDFRASGIYNE. The full CDR3 reads CASSLDFRASGIYNEQFF.

Many counts were recorded for this clone. The read comes to an end 3 residues before the CDR3 does, leaving the germline J gene to fill in the end. The genes are TRBV5-6 and TRBJ1-2; TRBD1 agrees at 7 bases. The CDR3 runs 14 residues. With V trimmed by 0 bases and J by 4 bases, 3 bases remained unmatched. CDR1 and CDR2 (germline): SGHDT, YYEEEE. CDR3 DNA, as far as it was read: TGTGCCAGCAGCTTGGGCAGGGGGACCTATGGC. It translates to CASSLGRGTYG. The complete CDR3 reads CASSLGRGTYGYTF.

With regard to this clone: The read halts 3 residues ahead of the CDR3 end, with the missing end drawn from the germline J gene. The chain joins TRBV7-3 to TRBJ2-1; tentatively, D is TRBD1 (6 bases). This CDR3 has 13 amino acids. CDR1 SGHTA and CDR2 FQGTGA come from the germline V gene. The V end lost 5 bases, the J end lost 4 bases, and 9 bases lay between the germline ends. CDR3 protein: CASSPQGYNEQFF. Partial CDR3 DNA: TGTGCCAGCAGCCCACAGGGTTACAATGAG. Combining the CDR3 with reference TRBV7-3 and TRBJ2-1 gives the whole variable domain GAGVSQTPSNKVTEKGKYVELRCDPISGHTALYWYRQSLGQGPEFLIYFQGTGAADDSGLPNDRFFAVRPEGSVSTLKIQRTERGDSAVYLCASSPQGYNEQFFGPGTRLTVL.

By frequency in the sample, this clone is medium-sized. Coverage ceases 3 residues before the CDR3 finishes, and the germline J gene fills in the end. The chain recombines TRBV15 with TRBJ2-7; 8 bases align to TRBD2. The CDR3 is made up of 13 amino acids. J was trimmed by 5 bases and V by 3 bases; bases with no gene match: 3. Germline V lookup: CDR1 LNHNV, CDR2 YYDKDF (reference sequence). The covered CDR3 bases are TGTGCCACCAGCAGCGGACTAGCAAACGAG. It codes for CATSSGLANE. The full CDR3 protein reads CATSSGLANEQYF.